Described below is a single T cell receptor (beta chain) sequence and its context. What it binds is unknown. Survey level was the resolution at which the v3.0 immunoSEQ assay ran. TCRdb's table, derived via immunoSEQ multiplex PCR, lists solely in-frame clones and lacks some. Here the sample spans some 34,000 clones, roughly 96% being singletons. This sample is drawn from a study of long-term antiretroviral therapy in people with HIV. Study-wide findings and caveats: Versus controls, repertoires in people with HIV had narrower CDR3 length ranges. Diversity increased after ART yet remained lower than in transplant donor controls. ART adherence, viral resistance and therapy changes went unrecorded.

The CDR3 has 16 residues. Trimming took 2 bases from V and 1 from J; bases not matched to a gene: 5. CDR1 and CDR2 (germline): MGHRA, YSYEKL. This specimen consisted of unsorted PBMCs, obtained approximately 6.8 years after starting antiretroviral therapy. The TCR originated in a man aged 25 to 40 with HIV. The V call is TRBV4-1, the J call TRBJ1-3; 7 bases align to TRBD1. The CDR3, as DNA: TGCGCCAGCAGCCAAACACAGGGGCCGTCTGGAAACACCATATATTTT. Translating gives CASSQTQGPSGNTIYF.